The next 32 T cell receptor beta chains were all read from a single sample in a study of cytomegalovirus exposure and HLA in healthy donors. PCR was performed using 60 Vbeta and 13 Jbeta primers. Method: immunoSEQ multiplex PCR; TCRdb's copy keeps in-frame clones and lacks some. This table holds about 150,000 clones, approximately 72% found once. Sequences were obtained from PBMCs. These receptors all come from a man in his forties or fifties in good health and CMV-seronegative.

This chain joins TRBV6-5 and TRBJ1-3; 7 bases map to TRBD1. Losses at the gene ends were 6 bases for V and 0 bases for J; bases not matched to a gene: 5. The germline gives CDR1 MNHEY, CDR2 SVGAGI. The CDR3 is made up of 15 amino acids. CDR3 loop: CASSRQGNSGNTIYF. The DNA for the CDR3 is TGTGCCAGCAGCCGACAGGGAAACTCTGGAAACACCATATATTTT.

Comments on this clone: The same CDR3 can be traced to other DNA sequences in this sample. CDR3 amino acids: CASRGQGVEKLFF. CDR3 DNA: TGTGCCAGCAGGGGACAGGGGGTCGAAAAACTGTTTTTT. This chain joins TRBV2 and TRBJ1-4; TRBD1 aligns across 11 bases. J was trimmed by 8 bases and V by 6 bases; bases with no gene match: 2. Germline V CDR1 and CDR2: SNHLY, FYNNEI. There are 13 residues in the CDR3.

The count of this clone is one. The V and J genes are TRBV7-9 and TRBJ2-1; 8 bases match TRBD2. The V and J ends lost 5 bases and 1 base, in that order; junction bases with no gene match: 7. This CDR3 has 16 amino acids. Per the germline V gene, CDR1 is SEHNR and CDR2 is FQNEAQ (reference sequence). The CDR3 nucleotides are TGTGCCAGCAGCCCCCGGGAGGGATGGTCCTACAATGAGCAGTTCTTC. This gives the protein CASSPREGWSYNEQFF.

The rearrangement links TRBV19 to TRBJ1-1, with D uncertain. V lost 3 bases, J lost 7 bases, and 9 bases lay in between. The CDR3 is 12 residues long. In germline, CDR1 is LNHDA, CDR2 SQIVND (reference sequence). The CDR3 bases are TGTGCCAGTAGTATTTCCGGGTATGAAGCTTTCTTT. This gives the protein CASSISGYEAFF.

V and J are TRBV1 and TRBJ2-3; the D call TRBD2 from the table was never checked on the DNA. TRBV1 is shown as a pseudogene. The CDR3 sequence is 20 residues long. CDR3 sequence: CTSSHARTNALFHCTDTQYF. The CDR3 DNA is TGCACCAGCAGCCACGCCCGGACTAACGCTCTGTTCCATTGCACAGATACGCAGTATTTT.

This clone was seen a few times. The J gene is TRBJ1-1, the V gene TRBV6-1; D is unclear. V lost 7 bases to trimming and J lost 3 bases, with 12 bases between them. This CDR3 is built from 13 residues. CDR1 and CDR2 (germline): MNHNS, SASEGT. CDR3: CASNMREDTEAFF. CDR3 DNA: TGTGCCAGCAATATGAGGGAAGACACTGAAGCTTTCTTT.

This sequence joins TRBV2 and TRBJ1-2; 9 bases are a match to TRBD1. CDR1 and CDR2 from the germline V gene are SNHLY and FYNNEI. V trimming: 6 bases; J trimming: 8 bases; junction bases outside the gene matches: 13. The CDR3 totals 15 residues. The CDR3 protein is CASRDPGQGSSGYTF. Here the CDR3 DNA reads TGTGCCAGCAGAGACCCGGGACAGGGATCGTCCGGCTACACCTTC. Based on the CDR3 plus reference TRBV2 and TRBJ1-2, the full variable domain is EPEVTQTPSHQVTQMGQEVILRCVPISNHLYFYWYRQILGQKVEFLVSFYNNEISEKSEIFDDQFSVERPDGSNFTLKIRSTKLEDSAMYFCASRDPGQGSSGYTFGSGTRLTVV.

The V gene is TRBV9, the J gene TRBJ2-1; 9 nucleotides line up with TRBD2. This CDR3 spans 19 amino acids. After removal of 0 bases from V and 0 bases from J, the junction contained 10 bases not matched to a gene. In germline, CDR1 is SGDLS, CDR2 YYNGEE. The CDR3 DNA follows: TGTGCCAGCAGCGTAGGTGGTAGCGGGAGAATAGGCTCCTACAATGAGCAGTTCTTC. Translating gives CASSVGGSGRIGSYNEQFF.

The chain employs TRBV6-5 and TRBJ1-6; TRBD1 might be the D (6 bases). The CDR3 runs 15 residues. The V and J ends lost 8 bases and 7 bases respectively, with 18 bases between them. Germline loops: CDR1 MNHEY, CDR2 SVGAGI. The CDR3 DNA reads TGTGCCAGCGGACCGTACAGGGACGCAAATTCACCCCTCCACTTT. It yields the protein CASGPYRDANSPLHF.

This clone occurred once. The J gene is TRBJ2-2, the V gene TRBV2; 8 bases agree with TRBD1. Germline V gene sequence: CDR1 SNHLY, CDR2 FYNNEI. The CDR3 length is 15 residues. J lost 5 bases, V lost 6 bases, and 8 bases had no gene match. This CDR3 reads CASRDPGQVTGELFF. As DNA, the CDR3 is TGTGCCAGCAGAGACCCGGGACAGGTTACCGGGGAGCTGTTTTTT. Together with reference TRBV2 and TRBJ2-2, the CDR3 gives the full variable domain: EPEVTQTPSHQVTQMGQEVILRCVPISNHLYFYWYRQILGQKVEFLVSFYNNEISEKSEIFDDQFSVERPDGSNFTLKIRSTKLEDSAMYFCASRDPGQVTGELFFGEGSRLTVL.

Remarks on this clone: Sequence at one end of the junction differs from germline and may be a read error. This chain links TRBV30 with TRBJ1-5; maybe TRBD1 (5 bases). This CDR3 is 15 amino acids long. Germline lookup yields CDR1 GTSNPN and CDR2 SVGIG (reference sequence). In nucleotides, the CDR3 is TGTGCCTGGAGTGTAGGGGCCCGGTTCAATCAGCCCCAGAATTTT. Its translation is CAWSVGARFNQPQNF.

CDR3 residues: CASTPGLWASEQFF. CDR3 DNA: TGTGCCAGCACTCCGGGACTGTGGGCCAGTGAGCAGTTCTTC. The V and J genes are TRBV6-5 and TRBJ2-1; D is possibly TRBD2 (6 bases). The CDR3 consists of 14 residues. V lost 7 bases, J lost 9 bases, and 19 bases lay in between. CDR1 is MNHEY and CDR2 is SVGAGI in the germline V gene.

The chain employs TRBV25-1 and TRBJ2-3; TRBD2 aligns across 9 bases. The ends lost 7 bases at V and 0 bases at J; junction bases unmatched: 11. CDR3 length equals 17 residues. Per the germline V gene, CDR1 is MGHDK and CDR2 is SYGVNS. The CDR3 bases are TGTGCCAGCACTCGGAGCGGGGGGTCCTCTAGCACAGATACGCAGTATTTT. Translating it yields CASTRSGGSSSTDTQYF. The whole variable domain, remainder taken from reference TRBV25-1 and TRBJ2-3, is EADIYQTPRYLVIGTGKKITLECSQTMGHDKMYWYQQDPGMELHLIHYSYGVNSTEKGDLSSESTVSRIRTEHFPLTLESARPSHTSQYLCASTRSGGSSSTDTQYFGPGTRLTVL.

This clone was counted only a few times. This chain connects TRBV19 to TRBJ2-1, with D possibly being TRBD1 (5 bases). The CDR3 is made up of 14 amino acids. Deletions cut 7 bases from V and 8 bases from J, with 18 bases between. Germline CDR1 reads LNHDA; CDR2 reads SQIVND (reference sequence). This CDR3 is CASTTGQGTYEQFF. For the CDR3, the DNA is TGTGCCAGTACCACCGGGCAGGGAACCTATGAGCAGTTCTTC.

The chain joins TRBV6-5 to TRBJ1-2, with 8 bases identical to TRBD1. Unmatched junction bases numbered 2, after V lost 6 bases and J lost 2 bases. CDR3 length equals 13 residues. The germline CDR1 and CDR2 sequences are MNHEY and SVGAGI. The CDR3 loop reads CASRGDRNYGYTF. The CDR3 DNA follows: TGTGCCAGCAGGGGGGACAGGAACTATGGCTACACCTTC.

Turning to this clone: The same CDR3 also results from other DNA sequences found in this sample. The genes are TRBV7-2 and TRBJ2-7; D possibly corresponds to TRBD2 (5 bases). CDR1 and CDR2 (germline): SGHTA, FQGNSA. V was clipped by 1 base and J by 4 bases, with 11 bases between them. The CDR3 totals 14 residues. CDR3 bases: TGTGCCAGCAGCTTAGGAGGGCAAGGTTACGAGCAGTACTTC. Its translation is CASSLGGQGYEQYF.

This clone occurred once. V usage is TRBV5-1 and J usage is TRBJ2-5, with 10 nucleotides matching TRBD1. This CDR3 contains 16 residues. V shed 3 bases and J 1 base; nucleotides not matched to a gene: 6. CDR1 SGHRS and CDR2 YFSETQ come from the germline V gene. The CDR3 is CASSWGGTGAQETQYF. DNA of the CDR3: TGCGCCAGCAGCTGGGGGGGGACAGGGGCCCAAGAGACCCAGTACTTC.

The chain couples TRBV5-1 to TRBJ2-1, with a possible D match to TRBD1 (6 bases). V was pared by 4 bases and J by 9 bases, with 20 bases between. The V gene's germline CDR1 is SGHRS and CDR2 YFSETQ. The CDR3 totals 15 residues. The CDR3 reads CASSQTQGRFGEQFF. The DNA of the CDR3 is TGCGCCAGCAGCCAGACACAGGGACGATTCGGTGAGCAGTTCTTC.

This CDR3 reads CASSLGGTSYRETQYF. CDR3 in DNA: TGTGCCAGCAGCTTGGGGGGGACTAGCTATAGGGAGACCCAGTACTTC. The chain joins TRBV5-6 to TRBJ2-5, with TRBD2 matching 9 bases. Germline V lookup: CDR1 SGHDT, CDR2 YYEEEE. CDR3 length: 16 amino acids. Germline trimming cut 0 bases from V and 5 bases from J; bases unmatched to any gene: 8.

The V and J genes are TRBV6-1 and TRBJ1-5; D uncertain. The germline CDR1 and CDR2 sequences are MNHNS and SASEGT. The germline V and J ends were trimmed by 2 bases and 6 bases, with 14 bases remaining between them. The CDR3 is 15 residues long. CDR3 protein: CASSERGNKLQPQHF. The CDR3 DNA follows: TGTGCCAGCAGTGAAAGAGGTAACAAACTTCAGCCCCAGCATTTT.

The genes are TRBV9 and TRBJ1-1, with 10 bases lining up with TRBD1. Germline loops: CDR1 SGDLS, CDR2 YYNGEE. V trimming: 2 bases; J trimming: 3 bases; junction bases outside the gene matches: 1. CDR3 length: 14 residues. This CDR3 is CASSVGTGDTEAFF. The CDR3, as DNA: TGTGCCAGCAGCGTTGGGACAGGGGACACTGAAGCTTTCTTT.

The rearrangement joins TRBV25-1 to TRBJ1-1; 9 bases line up with TRBD1. There are 14 residues in the CDR3. From germline, CDR1 is MGHDK and CDR2 SYGVNS. V shed 7 bases, J shed 0 bases, and the junction held 3 bases outside the gene matches. The CDR3, as DNA: TGTGCCAGCACCCGGACAGGGGTGAACACTGAAGCTTTCTTT. Translated, it gives CASTRTGVNTEAFF.

The chain couples TRBV2 to TRBJ1-5, with D uncertain. V dropped 3 bases and J dropped 1 base, with 10 bases sitting between them. CDR3 size: 15 residues. Germline-derived CDR1 and CDR2 are SNHLY and FYNNEI. Written as DNA, the CDR3 is TGTGCCAGCAGTGATGGTCCGGGGAGCAATCAGCCCCAGCATTTT. Encoded protein: CASSDGPGSNQPQHF.

The chain carries TRBV6-4 and TRBJ2-1; tentative D call: TRBD2 (5 bases). The CDR3 spans 16 residues. Looked up from germline, CDR1 is MRHNA and CDR2 is SNTAGT. Trimming cost V 10 bases and J 7 bases, with 26 bases left between them. CDR3 residues: CATSSMGRTGLNEQFF. CDR3 DNA: TGTGCCACCTCTTCGATGGGCAGGACGGGATTGAATGAGCAGTTCTTC.

With regard to this clone: At one end the junction does not follow the germline gene, possibly because of a read error. This sequence joins TRBV28 and TRBJ1-5; D is unresolved. Germline V gene data show CDR1 as MDHEN and CDR2 as SYDVKM. CDR3 length: 15 amino acids. CDR3 loop: CASSLSGRGNQPQNF. In nucleotides, the CDR3 is TGTGCCAGCAGTTTAAGTGGGCGCGGGAATCAGCCCCAGAATTTT.

Only one count was recorded for this clone. This rearrangement joins TRBV27 to TRBJ1-6, with 7 bases aligning to TRBD1. From germline, CDR1 is MNHEY and CDR2 SMNVEV (reference sequence). J was trimmed by 5 bases and V by 4 bases; bases with no gene match: 11. This CDR3 has 17 residues. The CDR3 DNA reads TGTGCCAGCAGTTCGGCAGGGGGACCCCTTAATAATTCACCCCTCCACTTT. It yields the protein CASSSAGGPLNNSPLHF.

The chain is built from TRBV11-2 and TRBJ2-7; 7 bases match TRBD1. V dropped 5 bases and J dropped 0; count of bases not matched to a gene: 13. The CDR3 covers 17 residues. Per the germline V gene, CDR1 is SGHAT and CDR2 is FQNNGV. The CDR3 region has the DNA TGTGCCAGCAGCCACATGAGGGACAGCCTAAGCTCCTACGAGCAGTACTTC. This translates into CASSHMRDSLSSYEQYF.

The table lists this clone with a few counts. The gene calls are TRBV7-7 and TRBJ2-5; perhaps TRBD2 as D (5 bases). Germline V gene lookup returns CDR1 SSHAT and CDR2 FNYEAQ (reference sequence). This CDR3 comprises 14 residues. Trimming took off 4 bases at V and 2 bases at J, with 11 bases between the two ends. As DNA, the CDR3 is TGTGCCAGCAGCTCGGACTGGCAACAAGAGACCCAGTACTTC. Protein product: CASSSDWQQETQYF.

The chain couples TRBV29-1 to TRBJ2-1; D perhaps matches TRBD2 (6 bases). Trimming shortened V by 0 bases and J by 7 bases, and 7 bases separated the two germline ends. In germline, CDR1 is SQVTM, CDR2 ANQGSEA. CDR3 length equals 12 residues. The CDR3 sequence is CSVEDRENEQFF. The CDR3 DNA follows: TGCAGCGTTGAAGATCGGGAGAATGAGCAGTTCTTC.

The rearrangement links TRBV9 to TRBJ2-7; 8 bases match TRBD2. The germline V gene encodes CDR1 SGDLS and CDR2 YYNGEE. The CDR3 extends over 15 amino acids. The V segment lost 4 bases and the J segment 4 bases; nucleotides outside the gene matches: 10. In DNA, the CDR3 is TGTGCCAGCAGCCCCCGGGGGGGGGCCTTTTACGAGCAGTACTTC. This translates into CASSPRGGAFYEQYF.

This sequence joins TRBV2 and TRBJ1-2, with TRBD1 matching over 9 bases. The germline gives CDR1 SNHLY, CDR2 FYNNEI. V trimming: 6 bases; J trimming: 0 bases; junction bases outside the gene matches: 5. This CDR3 spans 15 amino acids. Written as DNA, the CDR3 is TGTGCCAGCAGCGCAACAGGGGGCCCTAACTATGGCTACACCTTC. Protein: CASSATGGPNYGYTF. The complete variable domain, with remaining parts taken from reference TRBV2 and TRBJ1-2, reads EPEVTQTPSHQVTQMGQEVILRCVPISNHLYFYWYRQILGQKVEFLVSFYNNEISEKSEIFDDQFSVERPDGSNFTLKIRSTKLEDSAMYFCASSATGGPNYGYTFGSGTRLTVV.

V usage is TRBV21-1 and J usage is TRBJ2-6; TRBD1 reflects the table's D call only, with no check against the DNA. TRBV21-1 counts as a pseudogene. This CDR3 has 23 residues. The CDR3 DNA reads as TGTGCCAGCAGCAAAGAGGAGGGCTTTGTAGTCTGGGACAGGGCCTCTGGGGCCAACGTCCTGACTTTC. Translating gives CASSKEEGFVVWDRASGANVLTF.